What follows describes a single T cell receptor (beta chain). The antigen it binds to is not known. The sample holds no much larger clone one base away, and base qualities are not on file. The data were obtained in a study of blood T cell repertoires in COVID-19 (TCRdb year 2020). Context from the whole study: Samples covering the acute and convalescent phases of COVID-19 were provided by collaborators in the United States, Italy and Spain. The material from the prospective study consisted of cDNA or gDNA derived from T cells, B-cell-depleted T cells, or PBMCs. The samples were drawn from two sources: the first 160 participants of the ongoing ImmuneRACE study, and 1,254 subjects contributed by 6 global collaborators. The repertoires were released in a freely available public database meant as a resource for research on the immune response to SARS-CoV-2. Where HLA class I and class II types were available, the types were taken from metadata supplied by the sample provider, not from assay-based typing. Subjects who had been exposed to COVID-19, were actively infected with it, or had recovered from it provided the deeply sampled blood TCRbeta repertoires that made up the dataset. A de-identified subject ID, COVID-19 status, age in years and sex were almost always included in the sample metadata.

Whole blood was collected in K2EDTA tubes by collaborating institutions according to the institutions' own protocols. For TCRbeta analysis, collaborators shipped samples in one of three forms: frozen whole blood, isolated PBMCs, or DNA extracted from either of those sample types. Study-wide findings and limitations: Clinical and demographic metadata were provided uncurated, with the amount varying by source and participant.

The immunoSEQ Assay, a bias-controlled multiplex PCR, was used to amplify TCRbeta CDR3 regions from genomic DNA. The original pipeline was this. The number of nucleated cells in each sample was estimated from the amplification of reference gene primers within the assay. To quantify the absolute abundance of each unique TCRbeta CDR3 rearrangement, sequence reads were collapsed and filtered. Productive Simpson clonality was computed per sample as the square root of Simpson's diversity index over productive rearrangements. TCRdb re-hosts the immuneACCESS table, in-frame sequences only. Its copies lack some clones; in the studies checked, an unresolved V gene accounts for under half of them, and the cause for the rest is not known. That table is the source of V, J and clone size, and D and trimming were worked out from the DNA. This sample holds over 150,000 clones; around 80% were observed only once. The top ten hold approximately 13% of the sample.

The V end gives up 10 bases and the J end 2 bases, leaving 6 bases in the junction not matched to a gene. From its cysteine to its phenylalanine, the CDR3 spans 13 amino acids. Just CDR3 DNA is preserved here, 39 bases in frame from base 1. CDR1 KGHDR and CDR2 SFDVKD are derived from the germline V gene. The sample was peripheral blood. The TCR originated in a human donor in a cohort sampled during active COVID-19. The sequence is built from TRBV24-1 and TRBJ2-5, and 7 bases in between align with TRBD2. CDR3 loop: CATRASGQETQYF. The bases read TGTGCCACGCGAGCTAGCGGTCAAGAGACCCAGTACTTC.